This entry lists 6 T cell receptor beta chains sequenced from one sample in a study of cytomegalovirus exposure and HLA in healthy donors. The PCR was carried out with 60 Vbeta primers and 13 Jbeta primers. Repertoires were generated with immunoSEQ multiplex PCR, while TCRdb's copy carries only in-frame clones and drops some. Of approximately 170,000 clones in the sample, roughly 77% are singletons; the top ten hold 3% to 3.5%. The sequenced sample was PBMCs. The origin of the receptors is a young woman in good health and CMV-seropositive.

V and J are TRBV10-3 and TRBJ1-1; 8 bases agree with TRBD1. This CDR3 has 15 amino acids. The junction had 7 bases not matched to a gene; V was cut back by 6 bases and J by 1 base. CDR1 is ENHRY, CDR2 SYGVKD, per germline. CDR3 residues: CAISGQGRENTEAFF. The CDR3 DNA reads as TGTGCCATCAGCGGACAGGGACGGGAGAACACTGAAGCTTTCTTT.

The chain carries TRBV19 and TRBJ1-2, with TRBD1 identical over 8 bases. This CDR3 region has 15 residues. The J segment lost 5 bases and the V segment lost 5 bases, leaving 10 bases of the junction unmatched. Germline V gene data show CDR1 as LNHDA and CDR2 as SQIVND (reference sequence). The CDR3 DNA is TGTGCCAGTAGTTCGACAGGGGCCACGGCGTATGGCTACACCTTC. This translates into CASSSTGATAYGYTF.

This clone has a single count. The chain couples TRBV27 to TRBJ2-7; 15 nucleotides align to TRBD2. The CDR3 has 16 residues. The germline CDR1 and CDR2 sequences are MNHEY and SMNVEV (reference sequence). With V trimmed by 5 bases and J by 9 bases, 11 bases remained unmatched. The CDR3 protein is CASSPLGTSGRFGQYF. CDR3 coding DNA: TGTGCCAGCAGTCCTCTCGGGACTAGCGGGAGGTTTGGGCAGTACTTC.

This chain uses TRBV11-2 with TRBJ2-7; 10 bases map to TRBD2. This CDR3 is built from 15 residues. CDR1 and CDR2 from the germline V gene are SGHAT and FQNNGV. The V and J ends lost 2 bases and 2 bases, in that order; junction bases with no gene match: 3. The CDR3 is CASSLRTSGTYEQYF. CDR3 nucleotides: TGTGCCAGCAGCTTAAGGACTAGCGGCACCTACGAGCAGTACTTC.

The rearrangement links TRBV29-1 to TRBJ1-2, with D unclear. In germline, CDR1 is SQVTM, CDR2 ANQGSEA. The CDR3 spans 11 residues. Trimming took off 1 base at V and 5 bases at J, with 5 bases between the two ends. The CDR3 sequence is CSVEVRYGYTF. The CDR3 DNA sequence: TGCAGCGTTGAAGTACGGTATGGCTACACCTTC.

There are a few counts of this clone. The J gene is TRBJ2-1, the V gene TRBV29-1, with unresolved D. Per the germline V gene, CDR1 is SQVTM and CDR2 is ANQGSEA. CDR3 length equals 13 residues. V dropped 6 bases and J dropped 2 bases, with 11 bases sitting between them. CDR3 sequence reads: CSVGVRTYNEQFF. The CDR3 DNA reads TGCAGCGTAGGAGTACGCACCTACAATGAGCAGTTCTTC.